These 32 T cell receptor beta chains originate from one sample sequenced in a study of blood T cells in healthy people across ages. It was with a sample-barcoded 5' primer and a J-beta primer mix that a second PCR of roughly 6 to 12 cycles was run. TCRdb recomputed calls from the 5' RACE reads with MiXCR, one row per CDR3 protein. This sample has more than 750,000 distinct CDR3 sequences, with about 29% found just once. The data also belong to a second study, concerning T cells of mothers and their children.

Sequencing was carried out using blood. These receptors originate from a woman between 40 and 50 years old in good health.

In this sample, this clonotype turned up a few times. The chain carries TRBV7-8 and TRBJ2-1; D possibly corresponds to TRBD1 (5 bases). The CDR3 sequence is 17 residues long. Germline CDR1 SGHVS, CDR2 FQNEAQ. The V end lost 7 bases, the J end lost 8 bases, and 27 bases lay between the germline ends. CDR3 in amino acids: CASTAIPRPQGVDEQFF. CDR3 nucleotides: TGTGCCAGCACCGCTATACCCCGGCCCCAGGGCGTGGATGAGCAGTTCTTC.

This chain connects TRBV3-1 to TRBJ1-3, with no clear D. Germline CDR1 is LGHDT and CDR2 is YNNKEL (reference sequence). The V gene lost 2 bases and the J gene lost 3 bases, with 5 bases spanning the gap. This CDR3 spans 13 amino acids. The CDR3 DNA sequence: TGTGCCAGCAGCCAATATGGTGGAAACACCATATATTTT. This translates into CASSQYGGNTIYF.

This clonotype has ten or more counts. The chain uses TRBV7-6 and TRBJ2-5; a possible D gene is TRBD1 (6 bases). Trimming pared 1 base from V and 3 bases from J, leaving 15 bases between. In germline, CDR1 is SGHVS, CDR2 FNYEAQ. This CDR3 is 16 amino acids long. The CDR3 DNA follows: TGTGCCAGCAGCTTAGTCCCAGGGGTTAAGGAAGAGACCCAGTACTTC. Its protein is CASSLVPGVKEETQYF.

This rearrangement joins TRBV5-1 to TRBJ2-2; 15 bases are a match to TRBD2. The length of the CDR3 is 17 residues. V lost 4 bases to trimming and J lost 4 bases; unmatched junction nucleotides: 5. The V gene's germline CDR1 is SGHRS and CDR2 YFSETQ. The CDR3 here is CASSPGLAGGLTGELFF. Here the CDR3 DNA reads TGCGCCAGCAGCCCGGGACTAGCGGGGGGCCTCACCGGGGAGCTGTTTTTT.

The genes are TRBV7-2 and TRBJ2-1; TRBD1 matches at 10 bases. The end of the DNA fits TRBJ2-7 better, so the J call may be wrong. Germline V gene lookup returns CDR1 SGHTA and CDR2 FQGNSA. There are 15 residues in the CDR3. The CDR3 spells CASSFWTGGTYEQYF. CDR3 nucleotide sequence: TGTGCCAGCAGCTTTTGGACAGGGGGGACCTACGAGCAGTACTTC.

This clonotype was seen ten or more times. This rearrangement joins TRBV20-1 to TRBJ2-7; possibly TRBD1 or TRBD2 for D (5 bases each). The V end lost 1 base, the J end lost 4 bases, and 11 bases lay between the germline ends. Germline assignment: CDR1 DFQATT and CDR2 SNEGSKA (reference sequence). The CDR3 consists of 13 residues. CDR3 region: CSARGQGEYEQYF. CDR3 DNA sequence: TGCAGTGCTAGAGGCCAGGGAGAATACGAGCAGTACTTC.

The CDR3 sequence is CASSLSGTSASYSNQPQHF. CDR3 bases: TGTGCCAGCAGCCTCTCCGGGACATCGGCTTCTTATAGCAATCAGCCCCAGCATTTT. The J gene is TRBJ1-5, the V gene TRBV16; D is possibly TRBD1 (6 bases). The CDR3 covers 19 residues. The germline CDR1 and CDR2 sequences are KGHSY and FQNENV. Trimming shortened V by 4 bases and J by 0 bases, and 22 bases separated the two germline ends. The full variable domain, its missing parts supplied by reference TRBV16 and TRBJ1-5, is GEEVAQTPKHLVRGEGQKAKLYCAPIKGHSYVFWYQQVLKNEFKFLISFQNENVFDETGMPKERFSAKCLPNSPCSLEIQATKLEDSAVYFCASSLSGTSASYSNQPQHFGDGTRLSIL.

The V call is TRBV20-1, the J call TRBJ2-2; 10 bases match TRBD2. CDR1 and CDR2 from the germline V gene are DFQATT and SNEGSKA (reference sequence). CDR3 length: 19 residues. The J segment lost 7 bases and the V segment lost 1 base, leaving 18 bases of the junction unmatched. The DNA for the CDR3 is TGCAGTGCTAGAGGGTTTTTTGGTGTGGCTAGCGGGGGTAGCGGGGAGCTGTTTTTT. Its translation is CSARGFFGVASGGSGELFF.

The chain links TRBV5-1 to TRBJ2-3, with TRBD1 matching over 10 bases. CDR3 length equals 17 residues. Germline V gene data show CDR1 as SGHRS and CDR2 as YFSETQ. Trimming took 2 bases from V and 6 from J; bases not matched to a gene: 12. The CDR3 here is CASSFRDRGLMQDTQYF. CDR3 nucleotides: TGCGCCAGCAGCTTCCGGGACAGGGGTTTAATGCAGGATACGCAGTATTTT.

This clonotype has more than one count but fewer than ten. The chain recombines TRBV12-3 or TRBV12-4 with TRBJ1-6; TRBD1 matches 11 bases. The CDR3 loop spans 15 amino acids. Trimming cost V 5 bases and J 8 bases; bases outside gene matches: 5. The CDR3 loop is CASSTRTGGDSPLHF. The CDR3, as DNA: TGTGCCAGCAGTACCCGGACAGGGGGCGATTCACCCCTCCACTTT.

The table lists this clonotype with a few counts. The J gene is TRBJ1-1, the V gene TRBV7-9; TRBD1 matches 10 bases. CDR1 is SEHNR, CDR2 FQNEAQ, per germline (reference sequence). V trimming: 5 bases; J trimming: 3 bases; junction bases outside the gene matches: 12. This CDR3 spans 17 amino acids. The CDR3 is CASSPPTGGMYDTEAFF. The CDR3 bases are TGTGCCAGCAGCCCCCCGACAGGGGGCATGTACGACACTGAAGCTTTCTTT. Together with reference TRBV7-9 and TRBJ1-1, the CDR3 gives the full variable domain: DTGVSQNPRHKITKRGQNVTFRCDPISEHNRLYWYRQTLGQGPEFLTYFQNEAQLEKSRLLSDRFSAERPKGSFSTLEIQRTEQGDSAMYLCASSPPTGGMYDTEAFFGQGTRLTVV.

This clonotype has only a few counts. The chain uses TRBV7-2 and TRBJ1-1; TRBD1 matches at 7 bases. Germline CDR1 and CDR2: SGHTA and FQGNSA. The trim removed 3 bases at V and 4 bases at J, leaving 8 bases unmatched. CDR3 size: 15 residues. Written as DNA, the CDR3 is TGTGCCAGCAGCTTTAAGGGGGCTAAGGGCACTGAAGCTTTCTTT. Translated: CASSFKGAKGTEAFF.

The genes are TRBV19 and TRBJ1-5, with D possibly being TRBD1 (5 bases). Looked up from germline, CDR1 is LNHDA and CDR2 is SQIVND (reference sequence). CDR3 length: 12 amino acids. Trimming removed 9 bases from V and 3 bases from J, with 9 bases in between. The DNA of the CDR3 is TGTGCCAGGGGGGGGACCAATCAGCCCCAGCATTTT. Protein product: CARGGTNQPQHF.

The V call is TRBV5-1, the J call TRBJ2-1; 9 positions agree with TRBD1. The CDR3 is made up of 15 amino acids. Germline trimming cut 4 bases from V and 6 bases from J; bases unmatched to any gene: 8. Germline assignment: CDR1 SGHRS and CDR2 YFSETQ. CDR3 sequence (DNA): TGCGCCAGCAGCCTAGGGGACAGGGTACGCAATGAGCAGTTCTTC. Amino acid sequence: CASSLGDRVRNEQFF.

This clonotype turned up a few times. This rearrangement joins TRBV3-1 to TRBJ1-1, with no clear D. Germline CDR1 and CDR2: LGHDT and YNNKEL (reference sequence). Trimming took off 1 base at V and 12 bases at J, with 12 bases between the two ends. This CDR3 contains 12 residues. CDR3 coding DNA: TGTGCCAGCAGCCAAGCTGAGACTCCCCCTTTCTTT. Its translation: CASSQAETPPFF. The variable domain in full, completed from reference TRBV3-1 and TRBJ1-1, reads DTAVSQTPKYLVTQMGNDKSIKCEQNLGHDTMYWYKQDSKKFLKIMFSYNNKELIINETVPNRFSPKSPDKAHLNLHINSLELGDSAVYFCASSQAETPPFFGQGTRLTVV.

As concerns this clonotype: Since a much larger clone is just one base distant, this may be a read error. CDR3 in DNA: TGCAGCGCTTCACAGGGACTAGCGGGTTCCACAGATACGCAGTATTTT. Its translation is CSASQGLAGSTDTQYF. V and J are TRBV29-1 and TRBJ2-3; 12 nucleotides agree with TRBD2. The CDR3 length is 16 residues. Looked up from germline, CDR1 is SQVTM and CDR2 is ANQGSEA. J gave up 2 bases and V 7 bases, and 10 bases lay outside the gene matches.

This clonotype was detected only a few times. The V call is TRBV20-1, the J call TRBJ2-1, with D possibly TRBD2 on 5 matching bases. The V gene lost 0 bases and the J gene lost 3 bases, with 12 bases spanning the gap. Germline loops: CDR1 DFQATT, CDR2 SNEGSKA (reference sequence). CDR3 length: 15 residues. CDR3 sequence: CSARDNRGIYNEQFF. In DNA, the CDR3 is TGCAGTGCTAGAGATAACCGGGGAATCTACAATGAGCAGTTCTTC.

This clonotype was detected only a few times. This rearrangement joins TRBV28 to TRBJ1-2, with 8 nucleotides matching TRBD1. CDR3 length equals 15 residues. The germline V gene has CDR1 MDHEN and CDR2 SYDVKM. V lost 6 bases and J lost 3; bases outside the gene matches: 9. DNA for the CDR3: TGTGCCAGCAGCTCACCGACAGGGGCGGACTATGGCTACACCTTC. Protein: CASSSPTGADYGYTF.

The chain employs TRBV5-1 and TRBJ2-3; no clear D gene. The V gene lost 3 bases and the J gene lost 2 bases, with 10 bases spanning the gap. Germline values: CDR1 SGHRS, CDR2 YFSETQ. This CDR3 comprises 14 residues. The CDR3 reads CASSSGSSTDTQYF. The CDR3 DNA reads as TGCGCCAGCAGCTCGGGCTCTTCCACAGATACGCAGTATTTT.

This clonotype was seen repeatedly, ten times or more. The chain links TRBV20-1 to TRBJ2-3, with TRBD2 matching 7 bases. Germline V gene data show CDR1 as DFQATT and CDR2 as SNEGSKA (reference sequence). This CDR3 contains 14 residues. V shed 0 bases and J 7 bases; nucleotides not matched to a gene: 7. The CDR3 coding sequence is TGCAGTGCTAGAGAGTCGCGGGGGACCCATACGCAGTATTTT. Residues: CSARESRGTHTQYF.

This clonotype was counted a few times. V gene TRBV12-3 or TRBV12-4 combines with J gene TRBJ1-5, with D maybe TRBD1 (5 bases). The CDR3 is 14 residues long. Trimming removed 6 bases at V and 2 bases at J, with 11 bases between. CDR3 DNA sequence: TGTGCCAGCAGACTTGAGGGGCGCAATCAGCCCCAGCATTTT. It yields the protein CASRLEGRNQPQHF.

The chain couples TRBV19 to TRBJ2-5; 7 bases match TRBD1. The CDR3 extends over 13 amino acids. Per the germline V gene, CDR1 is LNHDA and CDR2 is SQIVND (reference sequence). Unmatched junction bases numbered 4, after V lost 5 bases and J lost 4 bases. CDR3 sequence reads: CASSARDRETQYF. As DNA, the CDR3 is TGTGCCAGTAGTGCCCGGGACAGAGAGACCCAGTACTTC.

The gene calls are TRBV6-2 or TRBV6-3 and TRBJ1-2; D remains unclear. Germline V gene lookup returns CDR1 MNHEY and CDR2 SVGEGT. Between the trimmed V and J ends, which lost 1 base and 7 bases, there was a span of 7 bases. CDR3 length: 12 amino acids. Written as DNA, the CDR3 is TGTGCCAGCAGTTACTATGGCAGTGGCTACACCTTC. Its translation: CASSYYGSGYTF.

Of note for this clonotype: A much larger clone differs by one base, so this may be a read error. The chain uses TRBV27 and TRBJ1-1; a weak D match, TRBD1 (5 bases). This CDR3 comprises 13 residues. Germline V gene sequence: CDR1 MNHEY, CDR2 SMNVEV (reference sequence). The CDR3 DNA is TGTGGCAGCAGGACCGGGGGGAACACTGAAGCTTTCTTT. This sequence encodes CGSRTGGNTEAFF.

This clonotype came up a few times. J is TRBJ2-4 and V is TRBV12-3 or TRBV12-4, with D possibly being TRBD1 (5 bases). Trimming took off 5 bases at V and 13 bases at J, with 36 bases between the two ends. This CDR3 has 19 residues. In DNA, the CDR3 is TGTGCCAGCAGTCTCGACCATTTCCGGCCTATGGGGCCCTACAATGAGCAGTACTTC. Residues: CASSLDHFRPMGPYNEQYF.

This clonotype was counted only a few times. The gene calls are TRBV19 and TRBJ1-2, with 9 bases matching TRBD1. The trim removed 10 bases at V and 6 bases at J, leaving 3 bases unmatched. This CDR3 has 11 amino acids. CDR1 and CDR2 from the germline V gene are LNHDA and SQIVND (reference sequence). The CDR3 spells CAIGQGNGYTF. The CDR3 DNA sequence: TGTGCCATCGGACAGGGGAATGGCTACACCTTC. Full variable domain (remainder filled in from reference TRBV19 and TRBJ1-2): DGGITQSPKYLFRKEGQNVTLSCEQNLNHDAMYWYRQDPGQGLRLIYYSQIVNDFQKGDIAEGYSVSREKKESFPLTVTSAQKNPTAFYLCAIGQGNGYTFGSGTRLTVV.

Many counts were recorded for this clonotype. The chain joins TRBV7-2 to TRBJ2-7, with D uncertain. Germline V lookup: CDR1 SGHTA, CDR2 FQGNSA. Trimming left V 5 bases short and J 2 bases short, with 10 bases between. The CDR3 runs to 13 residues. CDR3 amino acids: CASSQDVAYEQYF. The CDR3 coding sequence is TGTGCCAGCAGCCAGGACGTAGCCTACGAGCAGTACTTC.

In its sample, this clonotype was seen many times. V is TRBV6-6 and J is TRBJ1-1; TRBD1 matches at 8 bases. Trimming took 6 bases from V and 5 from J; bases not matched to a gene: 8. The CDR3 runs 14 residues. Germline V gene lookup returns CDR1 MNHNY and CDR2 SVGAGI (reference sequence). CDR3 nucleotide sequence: TGTGCCAGCAGCCTAACCGGGACAGGTACTGAAGCTTTCTTT. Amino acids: CASSLTGTGTEAFF.

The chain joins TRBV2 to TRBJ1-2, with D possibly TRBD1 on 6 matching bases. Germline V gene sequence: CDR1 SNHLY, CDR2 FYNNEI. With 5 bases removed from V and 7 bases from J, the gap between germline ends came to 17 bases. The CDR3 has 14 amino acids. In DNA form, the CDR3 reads TGTGCCAGCAGTACGACGAGTACAGGGTTTGGCTACACCTTC. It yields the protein CASSTTSTGFGYTF.

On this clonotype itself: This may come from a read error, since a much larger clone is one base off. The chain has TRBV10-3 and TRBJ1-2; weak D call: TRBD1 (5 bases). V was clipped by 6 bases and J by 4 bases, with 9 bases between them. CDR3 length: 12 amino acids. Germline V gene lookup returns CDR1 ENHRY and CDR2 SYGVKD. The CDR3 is CAIRRGSYGYTF. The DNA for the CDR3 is TGTGCCATCAGGCGGGGGAGCTATGGCTACACCTTC.

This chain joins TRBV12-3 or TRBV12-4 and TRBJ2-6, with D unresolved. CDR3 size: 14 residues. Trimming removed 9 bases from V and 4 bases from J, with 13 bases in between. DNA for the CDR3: TGTGCCAGTCGTTTTTTACGGGGGGCCAACGTCCTGACTTTC. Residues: CASRFLRGANVLTF.

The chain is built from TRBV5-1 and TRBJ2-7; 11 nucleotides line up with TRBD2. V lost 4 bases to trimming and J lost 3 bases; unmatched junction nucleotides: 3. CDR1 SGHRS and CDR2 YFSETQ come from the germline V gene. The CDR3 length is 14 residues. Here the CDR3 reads CASSGGTSGYEQYF. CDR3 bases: TGCGCCAGCAGCGGCGGGACTAGCGGCTACGAGCAGTACTTC.